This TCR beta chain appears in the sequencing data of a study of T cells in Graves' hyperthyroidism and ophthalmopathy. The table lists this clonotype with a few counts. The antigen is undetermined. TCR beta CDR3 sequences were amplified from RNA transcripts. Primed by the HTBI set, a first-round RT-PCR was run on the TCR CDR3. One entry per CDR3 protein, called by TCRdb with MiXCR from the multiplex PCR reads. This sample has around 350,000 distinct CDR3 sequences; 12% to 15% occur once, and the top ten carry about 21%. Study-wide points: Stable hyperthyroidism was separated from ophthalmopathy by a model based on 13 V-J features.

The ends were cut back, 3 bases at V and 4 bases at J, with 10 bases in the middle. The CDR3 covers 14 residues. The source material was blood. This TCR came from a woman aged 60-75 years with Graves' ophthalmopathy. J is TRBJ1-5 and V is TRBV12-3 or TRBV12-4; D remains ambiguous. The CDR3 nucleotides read TGTGCCAGCAGTTTCGGGCACCCTAATCAGCCCCAGCATTTT. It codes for CASSFGHPNQPQHF.